These 13 T cell receptor beta chains came from one sample sequenced in a study of shared clonotypes between healthy human individuals. Profiled with immunoSEQ multiplex PCR; TCRdb holds only in-frame clones, not every one. The sample lists around 2.5 million clones; 93% were seen once. Sequencing was done on a sample of naive CD4+ T cells from PBMCs. The subset: CD45RA+ positively selected. Source of these receptors: a man aged 18 to 30 in good health. Some clones in this sample may be carry-over from other donors' samples.

This sequence joins TRBV4-1 and TRBJ2-1; possible D gene TRBD2, 5 bases. Trimming cost V 7 bases and J 6 bases, with 22 bases left between them. CDR1 and CDR2 (germline): MGHRA, YSYEKL. The CDR3 contains 16 residues. The CDR3 sequence is CASKEVILGDSNEQFF. CDR3 DNA sequence: TGCGCCAGCAAGGAAGTTATACTAGGCGATAGCAATGAGCAGTTCTTC.

This chain uses TRBV21-1 with TRBJ2-1. TRBV21-1 is assigned pseudogene status. The CDR3 totals 13 residues. CDR3 in DNA: TGTGCCAGCAGCAAAGAGGGGAGCGCTGAGCAGTTCTTC. The encoded protein is CASSKEGSAEQFF.

About this clone: The same CDR3 is also encoded by other DNA sequences in this sample. The CDR3 DNA sequence: TGCGCCAGCAGCTTGGTTGGGACGGAGGAGACCCAGTACTTC. This gives the protein CASSLVGTEETQYF. The chain couples TRBV5-1 to TRBJ2-5, with D perhaps being TRBD1 or TRBD2 (5 bases each). The CDR3 is 14 amino acids. Germline CDR1 reads SGHRS; CDR2 reads YFSETQ. V lost 0 bases and J 5 bases, leaving 11 bases between the germline ends. Full variable domain (rest looked up from reference TRBV5-1 and TRBJ2-5): KAGVTQTPRYLIKTRGQQVTLSCSPISGHRSVSWYQQTPGQGLQFLFEYFSETQRNKGNFPGRFSGRQFSNSRSEMNVSTLELGDSALYLCASSLVGTEETQYFGPGTRLLVL.

The rearrangement uses TRBV6-1 and TRBJ2-3; TRBD2 matches at 11 bases. The CDR3 extends over 14 amino acids. The V segment lost 7 bases and the J segment 11 bases; nucleotides outside the gene matches: 11. Germline V CDR1 and CDR2: MNHNS, SASEGT. CDR3: CASTLAGGSQMQYF. DNA of the CDR3: TGTGCCAGCACCCTAGCGGGGGGTAGTCAAATGCAGTATTTT.

The CDR3 nucleotides read TGTGCCAGCAGTTCTGAAGTGAGGTGGCCAGATACGCAGTATTTT. It encodes CASSSEVRWPDTQYF. This chain uses TRBV28 with TRBJ2-3; unclear D gene. The CDR3 runs 15 residues. Germline V lookup: CDR1 MDHEN, CDR2 SYDVKM. The ends were cut back, 4 bases at V and 4 bases at J, with 15 bases in the middle.

This chain uses TRBV5-6 with TRBJ2-3, with 11 nucleotides matching TRBD2. The CDR3 is 19 residues long. Germline CDR1 SGHDT, CDR2 YYEEEE. Trimming took 4 bases from V and 3 from J; bases not matched to a gene: 16. DNA of the CDR3: TGTGCCAGCAGCGGACTGGCGGGACTAGCGGAGGAAGGTACAGATACGCAGTATTTT. This gives the protein CASSGLAGLAEEGTDTQYF.

CDR3 amino acids: CASSLAGGLSYNEQFF. The CDR3 nucleotides are TGCGCCAGCAGCTTGGCCGGAGGGCTCTCCTACAATGAGCAGTTCTTC. The chain recombines TRBV5-1 with TRBJ2-1; maybe TRBD2 (6 bases). CDR3 size: 16 residues. CDR1 SGHRS and CDR2 YFSETQ come from the germline V gene. The V end was cut by 0 bases, the J end by 0 bases, with 10 bases between.

The chain links TRBV5-4 to TRBJ1-2, with D tentatively TRBD1 (5 bases). V was clipped by 0 bases and J by 5 bases, with 14 bases between them. The germline CDR1 and CDR2 sequences are SGHNT and YYREEE (reference sequence). This CDR3 contains 15 residues. CDR3: CASSLEGRGGYGYTF. CDR3 sequence (DNA): TGTGCCAGCAGCTTGGAGGGCCGGGGGGGTTATGGCTACACCTTC.

The rearrangement uses TRBV28 and TRBJ1-2; the match to TRBD1 covers 7 bases. Looked up from germline, CDR1 is MDHEN and CDR2 is SYDVKM. This CDR3 contains 15 residues. V shed 8 bases, J shed 3 bases, and the junction held 12 bases outside the gene matches. Here the CDR3 DNA reads TGTGCCAGCCTTAGGGAATACAGGGGTGACTATGGCTACACCTTC. Residues: CASLREYRGDYGYTF.

This chain joins TRBV25-1 and TRBJ2-7; TRBD2 agrees at 7 bases. The CDR3 has 13 residues. CDR1 and CDR2 from the germline V gene are MGHDK and SYGVNS. This CDR3 is CASSGRVRSEQYF. CDR3 bases: TGTGCGAGTTCGGGGAGGGTGAGGAGCGAGCAGTACTTC.

The chain recombines TRBV25-1 with TRBJ2-7; a weak D match, TRBD2 (5 bases). This CDR3 comprises 13 residues. The germline V gene has CDR1 MGHDK and CDR2 SYGVNS. Trimming pared 8 bases from V and 5 bases from J, leaving 16 bases between. The CDR3 spells CASLGLKRDEQYF. The CDR3 DNA reads TGTGCCAGCCTAGGACTGAAGCGCGACGAGCAGTACTTC.

This chain joins TRBV6-5 and TRBJ2-7, with D possibly TRBD1 on 5 matching bases. Germline V gene sequence: CDR1 MNHEY, CDR2 SVGAGI. The CDR3 extends over 14 amino acids. V was clipped by 0 bases and J by 3 bases, with 9 bases between them. The CDR3 coding sequence is TGTGCCAGCAGTTACTCGGATCAGGGCTACGAGCAGTACTTC. Its translation: CASSYSDQGYEQYF.

V gene TRBV6-1 combines with J gene TRBJ1-2; D gene uncertain. The germline gives CDR1 MNHNS, CDR2 SASEGT. The V end lost 1 base, the J end lost 8 bases, and 14 bases lay between the germline ends. This CDR3 is 14 amino acids long. In DNA form, the CDR3 reads TGTGCCAGCAGTGAAGGGGCTCGTCGTCTCGGCTACACCTTC. It is translated as CASSEGARRLGYTF.